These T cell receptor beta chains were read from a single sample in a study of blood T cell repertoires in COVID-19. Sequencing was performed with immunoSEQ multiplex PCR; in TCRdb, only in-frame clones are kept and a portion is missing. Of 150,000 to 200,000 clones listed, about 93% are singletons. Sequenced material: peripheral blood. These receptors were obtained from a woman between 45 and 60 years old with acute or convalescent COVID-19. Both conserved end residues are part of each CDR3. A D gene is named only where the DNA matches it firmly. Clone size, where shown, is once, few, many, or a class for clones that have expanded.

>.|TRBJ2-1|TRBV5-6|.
TGTGCCAGCAGCTGGACGGGGAGCTCCTACAATGAGCAGTTCTTC
CASSWTGSSYNEQFF
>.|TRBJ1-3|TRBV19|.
TGTGCCAGTAGTATCCAGCCCCGGAGCTCTGGAAACACCATATATTTT
CASSIQPRSSGNTIYF
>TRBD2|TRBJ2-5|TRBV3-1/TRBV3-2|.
TGTGCCAGCAGCCTGGGGACTAGTATACAAGAGACCCAGTACTTC
CASSLGTSIQETQYF
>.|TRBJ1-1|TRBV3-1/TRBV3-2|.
TGTGCCAGCAGCCAAGACATTAGCGCTGAAGCTTTCTTT
CASSQDISAEAFF
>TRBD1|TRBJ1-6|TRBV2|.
TGTGCCAGCAACGACCTGGGACAGGGGGTTCTGTATAATTCACCCCTCCACTTT
CASNDLGQGVLYNSPLHF
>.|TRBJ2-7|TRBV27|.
TGTGCCAGCAGTTTCGGCAGGGCCTACGAGCAGTACTTC
CASSFGRAYEQYF
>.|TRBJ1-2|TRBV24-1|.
TGTGCCACCAGTGATTCCGACAGGCCCGAGGGCTACACCTTC
CATSDSDRPEGYTF
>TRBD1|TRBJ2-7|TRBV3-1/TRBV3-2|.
TGTGCCAGCAGCCAAGCGACAGGGGGTTCCTACGAGCAGTACTTC
CASSQATGGSYEQYF
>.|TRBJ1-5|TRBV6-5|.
TGTGCCAGCAGTTACTCGGAGGGTTCTCAGCCCCAGCATTTT
CASSYSEGSQPQHF
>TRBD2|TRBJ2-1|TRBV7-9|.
TGTGCCAGCAGCTCCCCTATACTAGCGGGGGGGCAGGATGAGCAGTTCTTC
CASSSPILAGGQDEQFF
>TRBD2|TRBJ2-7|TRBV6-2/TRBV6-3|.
TGTGCCAGCAGCGACAGGACTAGCGGGAGTAGGAAGTACTTC
CASSDRTSGSRKYF
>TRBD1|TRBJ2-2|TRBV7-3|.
TGTGCCAGCAGTGAGACAGGGACGTCAACCGGGGAGCTGTTTTTT
CASSETGTSTGELFF
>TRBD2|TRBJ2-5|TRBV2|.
TGTGCCAGCAGTACCGGGACTAGCGCGTACCAAGAGACCCAGTACTTC
CASSTGTSAYQETQYF
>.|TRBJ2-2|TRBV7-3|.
TGTGCCAGCAGCCGAAACAGGGAATCCGGGGAGCTGTTTTTT
CASSRNRESGELFF
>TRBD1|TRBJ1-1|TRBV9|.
TGTGCCAGCAGCGAGGGGACAGGGACCGCGGGGACTGAAGCTTTCTTT
CASSEGTGTAGTEAFF
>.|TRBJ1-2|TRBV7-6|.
TGTGCCAGCAGCTTAGCACAGGGCTACTCCTATGGCTACACCTTC
CASSLAQGYSYGYTF
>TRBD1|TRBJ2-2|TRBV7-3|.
TGTGCCAGCAGCAGAAGGGGGCGCGACACCGGGGAGCTGTTTTTT
CASSRRGRDTGELFF
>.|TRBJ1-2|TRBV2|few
TGTGCCAGCAGTGAAGCGCTGGCGGTCAGCGCCACTACTAACTATGGCTACACCTTC
CASSEALAVSATTNYGYTF
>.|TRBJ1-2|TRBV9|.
TGTGCCAGCAGCGTAACAAACTATGGCTACACCTTC
CASSVTNYGYTF
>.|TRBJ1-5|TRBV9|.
TGTGCCAGCTCGGGGGACCCCAATCAGCCCCAGCATTTT
CASSGDPNQPQHF
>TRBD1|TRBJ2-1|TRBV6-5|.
TGTGCCAGCAGACGGGACAGGGTCGTCCGCAATGAGCAGTTCTTC
CASRRDRVVRNEQFF
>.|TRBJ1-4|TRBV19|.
TGTGCCACAGGACAGACCCCTGCAACTAATGAAAAACTGTTTTTT
CATGQTPATNEKLFF
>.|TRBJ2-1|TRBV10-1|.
TGCGCCAGCAGTGACGGCGGTGGTAAGTCCTACAATGAGCAGTTCTTC
CASSDGGGKSYNEQFF
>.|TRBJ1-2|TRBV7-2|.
TGTGCCAGCAGCTTCACTCCGGGGGACGGCTACACCTTC
CASSFTPGDGYTF
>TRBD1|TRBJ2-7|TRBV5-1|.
TGCGCCAGCAGCTTCCCAGGACAGGGGTACGAGCAGTACTTC
CASSFPGQGYEQYF
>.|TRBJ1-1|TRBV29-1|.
TGCAGCGTTGCAGGGGTTGGAGGCAGCAACACTGAAGCTTTCTTT
CSVAGVGGSNTEAFF
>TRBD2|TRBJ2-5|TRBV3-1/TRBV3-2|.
TGTGCCAGCAGCCAAGATTTAGTAGCGGGAGAAGGCCAAGAGACCCAGTACTTC
CASSQDLVAGEGQETQYF
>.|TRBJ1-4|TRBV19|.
TGTGCCAGTAGTAGAAGATACGTGGTCGGGAATGAAAAACTGTTTTTT
CASSRRYVVGNEKLFF
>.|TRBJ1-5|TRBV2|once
TGTGCCAGCAGTGGAGGGCAGGGGAATCAGCCCCAGCATTTT
CASSGGQGNQPQHF
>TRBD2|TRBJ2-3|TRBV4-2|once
TGTGCCAGCAGCCCGGGACTAGCGGGGATCACAGATACGCAGTATTTT
CASSPGLAGITDTQYF
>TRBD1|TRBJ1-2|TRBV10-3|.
TGTGCCATCAGTTGCTATTTGATCCGGGACAGGGTATGTGGCTACACCTTC
CAISCYLIRDRVCGYTF
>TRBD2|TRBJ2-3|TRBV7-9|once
TGTGCCAGCAGCTTAAGGCGGGGGGCTTCTAGCACAGATACGCAGTATTTT
CASSLRRGASSTDTQYF
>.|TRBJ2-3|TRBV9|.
TGTGCCAGCAGCGCCTCGATTTTCCCGGGGAGGACAGATACGCAGTATTTT
CASSASIFPGRTDTQYF